The entry below describes one T cell receptor beta chain. There is no known antigen for this receptor. No clone much larger than this one lies a single base away; base qualities are absent. RNA was extracted with the RNeasy kit and roughly 0.45 to 1 ug was reverse transcribed using random hexamers. The immunoSEQ multiplex PCR assay, covering 54 Vbeta and 13 Jbeta segments, was used to amplify TCR beta CDR3 regions. PCR amplification bias was corrected using a synthetic template baseline for primer optimization and computational correction. On the study's bioinformatics: Reads were annotated to V, D and J genes per IMGT and analyzed with immunoSEQ Analyzer, keeping only productive sequences. Clonality was calculated as one minus the Shannon entropy normalized by log2 of the number of productive unique sequences. For each patient and control, public and private clones were evaluated among the 100 most prevalent clones. Susac-specific clones were defined as absent from healthy and MS cohorts, around 980 published viral clones and other ImmuneACCESS disease sequences. The raw public data were reprocessed by TCRdb itself: fastp quality trimming at Q25, MiXCR clonotype calling, in-frame beta chains only. All rows with the same CDR3 protein become a single entry with the most common DNA and genes. The V and J calls and clone size come from TCRdb's table, not from the authors' own analysis. The sample table records roughly 120,000 distinct CDR3 sequences; 90% to 95% of these occur just once. The ten largest clones capture 0.1% to 0.15% of the sample.

High-throughput TCR beta sequencing profiled peripheral blood CD8+ and CD4+ T cells from healthy donors, Susac syndrome patients and multiple sclerosis patients. The multiple sclerosis controls were treatment-naive patients whose relapsing-remitting disease, either stable or active, fulfilled the revised McDonald criteria. CD8+ TEMRA cells were enriched by FACS, while bulk CD8+ and CD4+ T cells were purified by magnetic negative isolation. Blood was collected in EDTA tubes and processed within 24 hours, with PBMCs isolated through density gradient centrifugation. PBMCs intended for TCR sequencing were cryopreserved in liquid nitrogen and were subsequently thawed in a 37 degrees C water bath. A purity of at least 90% was achieved for sorted or isolated CD4+, CD8+ and CD8+ TEMRA cells. These data are taken from a study of CD8 T cells in Susac syndrome (dated by TCRdb to 2018 to 2020). For the study in its entirety: Whether CD8+ T cell activation and differentiation in Susac syndrome was antigen driven was tested using repertoire sequencing.

Sequences MNHNS (CDR1) and SASEGT (CDR2) are obtained from the germline V gene. V lost 6 bases and J lost 4 bases; the stretch between them is 14 bases long. Counted from cysteine to phenylalanine, this CDR3 has 14 amino acids. The only DNA kept is the CDR3, 42 bases in frame from the first base. Overall study results and their limits: The TCR sequencing and HLA analysis was acknowledged to have included a relatively small number of individuals.

The sample was CD4+ T cells from PBMCs. This clonotype was sampled from a human donor with multiple sclerosis. The rearrangement combines TRBV6-1 with TRBJ2-3; there is no confident call for the D gene. The DNA sequence is as follows: TGTGCCAGCAGCCTAGACCGAGGAGCAGATACGCAGTATTTT. Its protein reads: CASSLDRGADTQYF.